Presented here are 9 T cell receptor beta chains from one specimen sequenced in a study of blood T cell repertoires in COVID-19. Libraries were prepared by immunoSEQ multiplex PCR; TCRdb keeps only in-frame clonotypes and omits some of them. The sample lists 200,000 to 300,000 clones, around 87% occurring once. Sequenced material: peripheral blood. These receptor sequences come from a woman between 65 and 79 years old with active or convalescent COVID-19.

This clone has more than one count but fewer than ten. The chain carries TRBV6-5 and TRBJ1-2; unclear D gene. CDR3 length equals 13 residues. Trimming pared 6 bases from V and 4 bases from J, leaving 12 bases between. Germline assignment: CDR1 MNHEY and CDR2 SVGAGI. The DNA for the CDR3 is TGTGCCAGCAGCCCCCGGGCGGGCTATGGCTACACCTTC. It translates to CASSPRAGYGYTF.

The chain recombines TRBV6-5 with TRBJ1-5; 7 positions match TRBD1. CDR1 and CDR2 (germline): MNHEY, SVGAGI. The CDR3 sequence is 14 residues long. The ends lost 5 bases at V and 3 bases at J; junction bases unmatched: 4. The CDR3 DNA is TGTGCCAGCAGTCAAACAGGGGCCAATCAGCCCCAGCATTTT. Residues: CASSQTGANQPQHF.

The chain joins TRBV19 to TRBJ1-2; 9 positions agree with TRBD1. CDR1 is LNHDA, CDR2 SQIVND, per germline (reference sequence). J lost 7 bases, V lost 0 bases, and 9 bases had no gene match. The CDR3 runs to 16 residues. The chain's CDR3 is CASSIEGYTTGGGYTF. For the CDR3, the DNA is TGTGCCAGTAGTATAGAAGGATATACGACAGGGGGTGGCTACACCTTC.

CDR3 sequence reads: CASSPTGAQETQYF. As DNA, the CDR3 is TGTGCCAGCAGTCCGACAGGGGCGCAAGAGACCCAGTACTTC. The chain recombines TRBV5-6 with TRBJ2-5; TRBD1 aligns across 8 bases. With V trimmed by 5 bases and J by 2 bases, 5 bases remained unmatched. The CDR3 is 14 amino acids. Germline-derived CDR1 and CDR2 are SGHDT and YYEEEE.

CDR3 sequence: CASSLYRDQPQHF. The CDR3 nucleotides read TGTGCCAGCAGCTTATACAGGGATCAGCCCCAGCATTTT. The chain couples TRBV7-6 to TRBJ1-5, with a possible D match to TRBD1 (6 bases). The CDR3 loop spans 13 amino acids. Per germline, CDR1 SGHVS and CDR2 FNYEAQ. The V gene lost 2 bases and the J gene lost 5 bases, with 7 bases spanning the gap.

The chain is built from TRBV12-5 and TRBJ2-7, with D possibly being TRBD1 (6 bases). CDR3 length: 15 residues. CDR1 and CDR2 (germline): LGHNT, FRNRAP. Trimming shortened V by 2 bases and J by 3 bases, and 14 bases separated the two germline ends. CDR3 nucleotides: TGTGCTAGTGGTTTGTTATCAGGGGTCGGCTACGAGCAGTACTTC. Translating it yields CASGLLSGVGYEQYF.

The rearrangement joins TRBV6-5 to TRBJ1-6; TRBD1 matches at 7 bases. V lost 10 bases, J lost 4 bases, and 4 bases stayed unmatched. Germline V lookup: CDR1 MNHEY, CDR2 SVGAGI. The CDR3 contains 13 residues. CDR3 sequence reads: CATTGQYNSPLHF. In DNA form, the CDR3 reads TGTGCCACTACGGGACAGTATAATTCACCCCTCCACTTT.

The chain has TRBV3-1 (or the pseudogene TRBV3-2) and TRBJ1-1; tentative D call: TRBD1 (6 bases). The CDR3 consists of 14 residues. Germline V gives CDR1 LGHDT, CDR2 YNNKEL (reference sequence). Trimming took off 3 bases at V and 3 bases at J, with 11 bases between the two ends. CDR3: CASSQWAGDTEAFF. The CDR3 DNA reads TGTGCCAGCAGCCAGTGGGCAGGGGACACTGAAGCTTTCTTT.

This rearrangement joins TRBV15 to TRBJ2-7, with unresolved D. V was shortened by 6 bases and J by 2 bases, with 8 bases between the two germline ends. There are 12 residues in the CDR3. Germline lookup yields CDR1 LNHNV and CDR2 YYDKDF (reference sequence). In nucleotides, the CDR3 is TGTGCCACCAGAGGAGAGACCTACGAGCAGTACTTC. As protein: CATRGETYEQYF.